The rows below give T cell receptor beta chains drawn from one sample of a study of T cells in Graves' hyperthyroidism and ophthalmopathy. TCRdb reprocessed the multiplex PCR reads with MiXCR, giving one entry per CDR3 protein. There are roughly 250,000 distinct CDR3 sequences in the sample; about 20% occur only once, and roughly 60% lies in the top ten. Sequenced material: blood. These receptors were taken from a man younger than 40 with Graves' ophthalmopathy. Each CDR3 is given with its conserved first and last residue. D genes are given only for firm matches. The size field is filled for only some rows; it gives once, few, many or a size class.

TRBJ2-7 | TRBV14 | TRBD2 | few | TGTGCCAGCAGCCACTTGACTAGCGGGGTCTATGAGCAGTACTTC | CASSHLTSGVYEQYF
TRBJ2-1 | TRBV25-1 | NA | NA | TGTGCCAGCAGTGAATTTTTCTATGAGCAGTTCTTC | CASSEFFYEQFF
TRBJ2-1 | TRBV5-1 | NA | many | TGCGCCAGCAGCTTGGATGTGGATGAGCAGTTCTTC | CASSLDVDEQFF
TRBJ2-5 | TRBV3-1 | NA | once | TGTGCCAGCAGCCGAGAGGGACGCCAAGAGACCCAGTACTTC | CASSREGRQETQYF
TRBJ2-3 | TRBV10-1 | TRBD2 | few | TGCGCCAGCAGTGAGAGACTAGCGGGTTCCACAGATACGCAGTATTTT | CASSERLAGSTDTQYF
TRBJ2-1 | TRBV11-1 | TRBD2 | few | TGTGCCAGCAGCTTGGTACTAGCGGGAGTCAATGAGCAGTTCTTC | CASSLVLAGVNEQFF
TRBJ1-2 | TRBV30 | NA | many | TGTGCCTGGAGTGTTGGCAGGGTCTATGGCTACACCTTC | CAWSVGRVYGYTF
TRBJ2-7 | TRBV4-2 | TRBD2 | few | TGTGCCAGCAGCCACACTAGCGGGGGCCCCTACGAGCAGTACTTC | CASSHTSGGPYEQYF
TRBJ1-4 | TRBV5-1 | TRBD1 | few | TGCGCCAGCAGCCTCAGGGGGGATAATGAAAAACTGTTTTTT | CASSLRGDNEKLFF
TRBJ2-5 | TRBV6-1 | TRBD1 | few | TGTGCCAGCAGTTTACGGACAGGGATCCAAGAGACCCAGTACTTC | CASSLRTGIQETQYF
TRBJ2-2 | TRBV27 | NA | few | TGTGCCAGCTACGACGGGACAAAACGGTTTTTT | CASYDGTKRFF
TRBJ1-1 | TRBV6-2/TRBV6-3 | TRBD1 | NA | TGTGCCAGCAGTAACCCATACAGGGGTGACACTGAAGCTTTCTTT | CASSNPYRGDTEAFF
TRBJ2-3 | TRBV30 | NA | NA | TGTGCCTGGATTAACAGTGGTACGCAGTATTTT | CAWINSGTQYF
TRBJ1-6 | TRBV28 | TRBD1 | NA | TGTGCCAGCAGCGCGGGACAGTTGAATTCACCCCTCCACTTT | CASSAGQLNSPLHF
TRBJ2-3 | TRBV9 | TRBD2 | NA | TGTGCCAGCAACCCTGGACTAGCGGGAGGGAGGCCCGGGGGTACGCAGTATTTT | CASNPGLAGGRPGGTQYF
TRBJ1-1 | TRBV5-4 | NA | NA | TGTGCCAGCCTAAGCGGGACAACTCGCGAAGCTTTCTTT | CASLSGTTREAFF
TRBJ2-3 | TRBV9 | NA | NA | TGTGCCAGCAGCGTAGGCGGGGGCGCGGATACGCAGTATTTT | CASSVGGGADTQYF
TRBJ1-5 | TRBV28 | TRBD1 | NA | TGTGCCAGCAGTAAACAGGGGAGCAATCAGCCCCAGCATTTT | CASSKQGSNQPQHF
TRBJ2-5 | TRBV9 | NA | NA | TGTGCCAGCAGTCATCAATCCGGGAACCAAGAGACCCAGTACTTC | CASSHQSGNQETQYF
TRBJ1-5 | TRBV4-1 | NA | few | TGCGCCAGCAGCCAAGAAGACAGTCTGAAGGCCCAGCATTTT | CASSQEDSLKAQHF
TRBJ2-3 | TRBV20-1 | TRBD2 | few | TGCAGTGCCCAGCGAGCGGGAGGGCTTACAGATACGCAGTATTTT | CSAQRAGGLTDTQYF
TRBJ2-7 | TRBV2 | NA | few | TGTGCCAGCAGTGAAGGGTCCCACGAGCAGTACTTC | CASSEGSHEQYF
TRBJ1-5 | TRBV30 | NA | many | TGTGCCTTCAGCCCGGGGAGCAATCAGCCCCAGCATTTT | CAFSPGSNQPQHF
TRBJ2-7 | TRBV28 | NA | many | TGTGCCAGCAGCGTTAGGGGGGACGAGCAGTACTTC | CASSVRGDEQYF
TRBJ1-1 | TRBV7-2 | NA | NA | TGTGCCAGCAGCTCCCGGGAGCACGAAGCTTTCTTT | CASSSREHEAFF
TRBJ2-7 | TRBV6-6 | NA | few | TGTGCCAGCAGTTACGTTGGCGGGTCCTACGAGCAGTACTTC | CASSYVGGSYEQYF
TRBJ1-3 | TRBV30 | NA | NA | TGTGCCTGGAGTGGTCATACGGGTTCTCTCGCTGGAAACACCATATATTTT | CAWSGHTGSLAGNTIYF
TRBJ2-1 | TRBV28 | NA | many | TGTGCCAGCAGGGTACTCGGGAATGAGCAGTTCTTC | CASRVLGNEQFF
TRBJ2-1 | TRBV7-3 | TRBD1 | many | TGTGCCAGCAGCCCCGGGACAGAATACAATGAGCAGTTCTTC | CASSPGTEYNEQFF
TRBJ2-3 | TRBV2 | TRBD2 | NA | TGTGCCAGCACCCACCGGACTAGCGGGAGGAGAGCAGATACGCAGTATTTT | CASTHRTSGRRADTQYF
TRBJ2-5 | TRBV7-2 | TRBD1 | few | TGTGCCAGCAGCCCCGGGACAGGGGGAGGAGAGACCCAGTACTTC | CASSPGTGGGETQYF
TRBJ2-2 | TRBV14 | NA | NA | TGTGCCAGCAGCCAAGTATTAGGCGGGGAGCTGTTTTTT | CASSQVLGGELFF
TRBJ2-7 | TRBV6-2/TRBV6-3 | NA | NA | TGTGCCAGCAGTTACTCTACGGGAGATTCCTACGAGCAGTACTTC | CASSYSTGDSYEQYF
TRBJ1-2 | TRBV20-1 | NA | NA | TGCAGTGCTAGAGCAAACTGGACAGTGATTAACTATGGCTACACCTTC | CSARANWTVINYGYTF
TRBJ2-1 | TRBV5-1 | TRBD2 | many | TGCGCCAGCAGCTGGGGAGGGGTGAATGAGCAGTTCTTC | CASSWGGVNEQFF
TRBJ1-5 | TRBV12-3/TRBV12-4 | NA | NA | TGTGCCAGCAGTTTAGGGCAAGGATATAGCAATCAGCCCCAGCATTTT | CASSLGQGYSNQPQHF